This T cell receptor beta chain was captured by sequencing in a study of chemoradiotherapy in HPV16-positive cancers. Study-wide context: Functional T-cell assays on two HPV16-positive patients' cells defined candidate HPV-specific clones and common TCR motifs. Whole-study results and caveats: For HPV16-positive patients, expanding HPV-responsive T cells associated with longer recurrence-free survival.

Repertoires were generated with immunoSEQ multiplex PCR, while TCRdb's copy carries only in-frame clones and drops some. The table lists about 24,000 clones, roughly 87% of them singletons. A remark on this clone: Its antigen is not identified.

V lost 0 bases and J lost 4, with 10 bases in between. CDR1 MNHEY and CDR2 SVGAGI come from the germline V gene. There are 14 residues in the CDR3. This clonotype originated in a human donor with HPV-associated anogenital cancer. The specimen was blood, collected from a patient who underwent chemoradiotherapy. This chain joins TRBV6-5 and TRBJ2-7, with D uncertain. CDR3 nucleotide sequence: TGTGCCAGCAGTTACTCGTCACCGTCTTACGAGCAGTACTTC. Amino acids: CASSYSSPSYEQYF.